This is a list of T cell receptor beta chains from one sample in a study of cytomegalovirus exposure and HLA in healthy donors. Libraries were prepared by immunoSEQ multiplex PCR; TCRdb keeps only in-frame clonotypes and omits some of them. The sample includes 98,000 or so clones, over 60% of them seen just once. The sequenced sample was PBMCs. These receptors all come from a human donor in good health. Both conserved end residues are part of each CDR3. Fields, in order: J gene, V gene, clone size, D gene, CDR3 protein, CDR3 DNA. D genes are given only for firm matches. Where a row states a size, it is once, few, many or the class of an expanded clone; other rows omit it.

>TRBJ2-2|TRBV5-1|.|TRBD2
CASSIVGGATSGAKFIGELFF
TGCGCCAGCTCAATTGTGGGGGGCGCGACTAGCGGGGCAAAATTTATCGGGGAGCTGTTTTTT
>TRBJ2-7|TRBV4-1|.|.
CASSQDPYEQGPGTNSYEQYF
TGCGCCAGCAGCCAAGATCCTTACGAGCAGGGGCCCGGGACCAACTCCTACGAGCAGTACTTC
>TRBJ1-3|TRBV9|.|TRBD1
CASSSARTGGNTIYF
TGTGCCAGCAGCTCAGCTAGGACAGGGGGAAACACCATATATTTT
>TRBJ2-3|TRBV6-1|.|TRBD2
CASSLGGGPDTQYF
TGTGCCAGCAGCTTAGGCGGGGGTCCAGATACGCAGTATTTT
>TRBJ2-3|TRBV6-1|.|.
CASSNSISTDTQYF
TGTGCCAGCAGTAACAGTATTAGCACAGATACGCAGTATTTT
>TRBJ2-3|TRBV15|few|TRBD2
CATSGRLAGPTDTQYF
TGTGCCACCAGCGGAAGACTAGCGGGACCCACAGATACGCAGTATTTT
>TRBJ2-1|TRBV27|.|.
CASSSTGGHFNEQFF
TGTGCCAGCAGTTCGACGGGGGGCCATTTCAATGAGCAGTTCTTC
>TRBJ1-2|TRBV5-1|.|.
CASSLDTGLTLNYGYTF
TGCGCCAGCAGCTTGGATACAGGATTAACACTTAACTATGGCTACACCTTC
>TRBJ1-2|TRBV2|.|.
CASSVFSGRYGYTF
TGTGCCAGCAGTGTTTTCTCAGGGAGGTATGGCTACACCTTC
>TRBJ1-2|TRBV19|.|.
CASLKQEGFGYTF
TGTGCCAGCCTGAAACAGGAGGGATTCGGCTACACCTTC
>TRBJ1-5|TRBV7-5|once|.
CVRSLRTGNYQPQHF
TGTGTCAGAAGCTTACGGACAGGAAATTATCAGCCCCAGCATTTT
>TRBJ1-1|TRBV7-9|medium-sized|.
CASSSVPLF
TGTGCCAGCAGCTCCGTCCCTTTGTTT
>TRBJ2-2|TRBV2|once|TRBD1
CASSRTGGWEGSTGELFF
TGTGCCAGCAGTCGGACAGGGGGCTGGGAGGGAAGCACCGGGGAGCTGTTTTTT
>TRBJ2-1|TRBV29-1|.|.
CSVGDPGGNEQFF
TGCAGCGTGGGGGACCCAGGGGGGAATGAGCAGTTCTTC
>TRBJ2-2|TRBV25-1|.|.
CASRTPNTGELFF
TGTGCCAGCAGAACTCCGAACACCGGGGAGCTGTTTTTT
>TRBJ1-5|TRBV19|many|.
CASSPDIINQPQHF
TGTGCCAGTAGCCCGGACATAATCAATCAGCCCCAGCATTTT
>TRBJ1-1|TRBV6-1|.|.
CASSTAANTEAFF
TGTGCCAGCTCCACTGCGGCCAACACTGAAGCTTTCTTT
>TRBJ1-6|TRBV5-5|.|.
CASSSIEGVNSPLHF
TGTGCCAGCAGCTCCATAGAGGGTGTGAATTCACCCCTCCACTTT
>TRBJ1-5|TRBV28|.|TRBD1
CASYRQGRSNQPQHF
TGTGCCAGCTATCGACAGGGCCGGAGCAATCAGCCCCAGCATTTT
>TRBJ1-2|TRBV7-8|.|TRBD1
CASSQIQGRYGYTF
TGTGCCAGCAGCCAAATACAGGGGCGCTATGGCTACACCTTC
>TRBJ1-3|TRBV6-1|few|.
CASSGPTGSSGNTIYF
TGTGCCAGCAGTGGGCCGACAGGAAGCTCTGGAAACACCATATATTTT
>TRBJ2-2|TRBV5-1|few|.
CASSLTVGNTGELFF
TGCGCCAGCAGCTTGACAGTAGGGAACACCGGGGAGCTGTTTTTT
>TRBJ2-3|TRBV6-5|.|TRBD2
CASSYARGLAGDTQYF
TGTGCCAGCAGTTACGCTCGGGGACTAGCGGGAGATACGCAGTATTTT
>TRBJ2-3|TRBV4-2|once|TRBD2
CASSQGTSGGTDTQYF
TGTGCCAGCAGCCAAGGGACTAGCGGGGGCACAGATACGCAGTATTTT
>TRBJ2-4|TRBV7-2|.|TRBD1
CASSLGRDRGQAKNIQYF
TGTGCCAGCAGCTTAGGACGGGACAGGGGGCAAGCCAAAAACATTCAGTACTTC
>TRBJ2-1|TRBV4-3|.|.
CASSQGGGQGAWNEQFF
TGCGCCAGCAGCCAAGGGGGGGGGCAGGGGGCTTGGAATGAGCAGTTCTTC
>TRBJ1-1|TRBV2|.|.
CASSAVAGEAFF
TGTGCCAGCAGTGCGGTGGCAGGTGAAGCTTTCTTT
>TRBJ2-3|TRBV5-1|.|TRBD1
CASSLEQGADTQYF
TGCGCCAGCAGCTTGGAGCAGGGGGCAGATACGCAGTATTTT
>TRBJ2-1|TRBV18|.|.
CASSPPELGAYNEQFF
TGTGCCAGCTCACCCCCAGAATTGGGGGCATACAATGAGCAGTTCTTC
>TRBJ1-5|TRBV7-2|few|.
CASSFYSRNQPQHF
TGTGCCAGCAGCTTTTACAGCCGCAATCAGCCCCAGCATTTT
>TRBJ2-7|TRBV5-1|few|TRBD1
CASSWSGGVGTEQYF
TGCGCCAGCAGCTGGTCAGGGGGCGTAGGAACCGAGCAGTACTTC
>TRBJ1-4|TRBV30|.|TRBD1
CAWSFGDRDEKLFF
TGTGCCTGGAGTTTTGGGGACAGAGATGAAAAACTGTTTTTT
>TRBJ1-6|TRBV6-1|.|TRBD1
CASATGDLSSPLHF
TGTGCCAGCGCCACAGGGGATTTAAGTTCACCCCTCCACTTT
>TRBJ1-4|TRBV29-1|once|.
CSVEPVTNEKLFF
TGCAGCGTTGAACCAGTGACTAATGAAAAACTGTTTTTT
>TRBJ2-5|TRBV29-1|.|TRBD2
CSGGLAGGLGAETQYF
TGCAGCGGGGGACTAGCGGGAGGCCTGGGGGCAGAGACCCAGTACTTC
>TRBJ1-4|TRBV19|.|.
CASSMRGQGEKLFF
TGTGCCAGTAGCATGCGGGGGCAGGGGGAAAAACTGTTTTTT
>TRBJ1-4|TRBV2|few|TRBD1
CASSGTGVVKLFF
TGTGCCAGCAGCGGGACAGGGGTTGTAAAACTGTTTTTT
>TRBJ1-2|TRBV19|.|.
CASSIVVHAERGGYTF
TGTGCCAGTAGTATAGTAGTTCACGCGGAACGGGGGGGCTACACCTTC
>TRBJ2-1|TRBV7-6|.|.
CASSRQNTNEQFF
TGTGCCAGCAGCAGACAGAATACCAATGAGCAGTTCTTC
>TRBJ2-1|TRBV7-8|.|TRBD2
CASSLAQTSATPGRSYNEQFF
TGTGCCAGCAGCTTAGCCCAGACTAGCGCAACCCCAGGCCGTTCCTACAATGAGCAGTTCTTC
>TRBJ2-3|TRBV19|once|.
CASSFGGVGTDTQYF
TGTGCCAGTAGTTTCGGAGGGGTAGGGACAGATACGCAGTATTTT
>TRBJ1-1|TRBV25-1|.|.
CASSESGRTEAFF
TGTGCCAGCAGTGAATCGGGTCGAACTGAAGCTTTCTTT
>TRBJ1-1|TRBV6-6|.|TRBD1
CASRLGTVRTEAFF
TGTGCCAGCAGGCTAGGGACAGTAAGGACTGAAGCTTTCTTT
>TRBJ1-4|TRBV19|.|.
CASAGGWANEKLFF
TGTGCCAGTGCCGGCGGGTGGGCTAATGAAAAACTGTTTTTT
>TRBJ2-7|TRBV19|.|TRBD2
CASSIRAGGAYEQYF
TGTGCCAGTAGTATTCGAGCGGGGGGCGCCTACGAGCAGTACTTC
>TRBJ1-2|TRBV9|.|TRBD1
CASSRTGDYGYTF
TGTGCCAGCAGTCGGACAGGGGACTATGGCTACACCTTC